This TCR beta chain was sequenced for a study of Siglec-9 on CD8 T cells in melanoma (dated by TCRdb to the late 2010s). Study-level background: The study investigated Siglec-9 expression on CD8+ T cells and the role of Siglec-9 in regulating T cells in the melanoma tumor microenvironment. The paper's findings and limits, for the study overall: An effector memory CD8+ T-cell subset that appeared to accumulate within melanoma tumors was reported to be marked and regulated by Siglec-9.

To note about this clone: Its antigen remains unidentified. No much larger clone is present one base from it, and per-base qualities are unavailable.

V and J are truncated by 0 bases and 0 bases respectively, leaving an intervening sequence of 14 bases. The germline V gene sets CDR1 to SGHDN and CDR2 to FVKESK. The CDR3 starts with the cysteine, ends with the phenylalanine, and has 18 residues. Only CDR3 DNA remains: 54 bases, in frame from the first base. Library preparation was by the immunoSEQ multiplex PCR assay. This immuneACCESS table, as held by TCRdb, lists in-frame sequences with V and J called but not all clones. Of the missing ones, under half trace to an unresolved V gene in checked studies; the others have no known cause. Across this sample there are around 39,000 clones, with about 80% seen only once. Jointly, the top ten make up approximately 1.7% of the sample.

The source is a human donor in good health. Input material: Siglec-9- CD8+ T cells sorted from blood. In light of the paper, this sample's cell subset or site label describes: CD8 T cells lacking Siglec-9. The rearranged chain carries TRBV14 and TRBJ2-2; there is no confident call for the D gene. This receptor carries the CDR3 CASSQDIGSHANTGELFF. The sequenced DNA is TGTGCCAGCAGCCAAGATATAGGGTCCCACGCGAACACCGGGGAGCTGTTTTTT.